This T cell receptor beta chain originates from a study of T cell responses to AZD1222 COVID-19 vaccine. Study-wide results and caveats: Repertoires were obtained only post-peak T cell response.

A remark on this clone: The antigen is not known.

Profiled with immunoSEQ multiplex PCR; TCRdb holds only in-frame clones, not every one. The sample carries about 100,000 clones, about 86% recorded once. The germline V gene encodes CDR1 SQVTM and CDR2 ANQGSEA. The CDR3 length is 14 residues. V lost 0 bases and J lost 2, with 10 bases in between. The genes are TRBV29-1 and TRBJ1-2; the D is unclear. The clonotype originates from an adult in good health. Here the sequenced sample was peripheral blood, taken on day 0 of AZD1222 vaccination. The CDR3 coding sequence is TGCAGCGTTGAAGATCGAGGGAGGAACTATGGCTACACCTTC. Translating it yields CSVEDRGRNYGYTF.